This TCR beta chain was captured in a study of blood T cell repertoires in COVID-19. Overall study: The United States, Italy and Spain were the sources of the acute and convalescent COVID-19 samples.

The CDR3 is 18 amino acids. Germline CDR1 reads MGHRA; CDR2 reads YSYEKL. With 0 bases clipped from V and 0 bases from J, the junction kept 6 bases outside the gene matches. Participant-given clinical history determined each cohort assignment. Before being deemed recovered, Cohort 3 donors had two negative PCRs, clearance, or symptom resolution. Per the original data handling: The authors estimated nucleated cell counts from reference gene primer amplification. Sequencing used immunoSEQ multiplex PCR; TCRdb keeps in-frame clones, though not all of them. D and trimming come from the DNA, and the V and J calls and clone size come from that table. The sample records 200,000 to 250,000 clones, 84% being singletons. In its sample, this clone was seen once.

Sequenced sample: PBMCs or T cells enriched from blood (not recorded which). The receptor was isolated from a middle-aged woman who had recovered from COVID-19. The V call is TRBV4-1, the J call TRBJ1-5, with 9 bases fitting TRBD1. CDR3 loop: CASSQDTGGGGSNQPQHF. The DNA of the CDR3 is TGCGCCAGCAGCCAAGACACAGGGGGCGGTGGTAGCAATCAGCCCCAGCATTTT.